This T cell receptor beta chain was sequenced in a study of cytomegalovirus exposure and HLA in healthy donors. Whole-study findings and limits: Among CMV-associated TCR beta chains, most appeared HLA-restricted in a later analysis.

There are 15 residues in the CDR3. In germline, CDR1 is SGHAT, CDR2 FQNNGV. The V gene lost 4 bases and the J gene lost 2 bases, with 15 bases spanning the gap. PCR employed 60 Vbeta and 13 Jbeta primers. Using immunoSEQ multiplex PCR, the repertoire was profiled, and TCRdb retains in-frame clones only, with some absent. The sample shows 60,000 to 75,000 clones, about two thirds of them seen only once. About this clone itself: Its target is unknown.

The TCR originated in a woman aged 40 to 49 in good health and CMV-seropositive. Sequencing was carried out using PBMCs. The rearrangement uses TRBV11-2 and TRBJ2-7; D is undetermined. In nucleotides, the CDR3 is TGTGCCAGCAGCTCACGAGGTGCTTACCCCTACGAGCAGTACTTC. Its protein product is CASSSRGAYPYEQYF.